This entry concerns a single TCR beta chain. This record belongs to a study of T cells in Graves' hyperthyroidism and ophthalmopathy. Germline CDR1 and CDR2: SGHNT and YYREEE (reference sequence). This CDR3 is built from 14 residues. The ends were cut back, 3 bases at V and 5 bases at J, with 11 bases in the middle. Regions amplified from RNA transcripts were the TCR beta CDR3 regions. HTBI primers were used for first-round RT-PCR of the TCR CDR3. TCRdb re-called the multiplex PCR reads with MiXCR, one entry per CDR3 protein. Among more than 300,000 distinct CDR3 sequences listed, 14% were seen once. Diagnostic decisions used clinical symptoms, serum thyroxine and TRAb, thyroid ultrasound and orbital computed tomography.

The rearrangement uses TRBV5-4 and TRBJ2-2, with D perhaps TRBD2 (6 bases). This TCR derives from a woman aged 30 to 39 with Graves' hyperthyroidism. Sequencing used blood. CDR3 sequence reads: CASSSSSGTGELFF. CDR3 sequence (DNA): TGTGCCAGCAGCTCCTCCAGCGGGACCGGGGAGCTGTTTTTT.